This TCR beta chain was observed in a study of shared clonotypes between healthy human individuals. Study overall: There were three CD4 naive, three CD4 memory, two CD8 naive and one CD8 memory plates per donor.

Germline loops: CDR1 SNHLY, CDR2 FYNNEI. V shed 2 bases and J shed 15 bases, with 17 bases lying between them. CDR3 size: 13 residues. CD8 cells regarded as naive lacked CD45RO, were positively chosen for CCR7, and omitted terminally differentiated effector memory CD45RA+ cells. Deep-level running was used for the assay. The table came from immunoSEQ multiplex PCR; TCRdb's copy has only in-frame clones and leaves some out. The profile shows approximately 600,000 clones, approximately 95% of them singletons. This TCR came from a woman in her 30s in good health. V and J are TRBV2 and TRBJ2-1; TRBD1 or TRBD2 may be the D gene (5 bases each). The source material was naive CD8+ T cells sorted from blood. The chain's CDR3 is CASSELPSRGTFF. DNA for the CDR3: TGTGCCAGCAGTGAACTGCCGAGCCGAGGGACGTTCTTC.